The rows below give T cell receptor beta chains drawn from one sample of a study of cytomegalovirus exposure and HLA in healthy donors. Measured with immunoSEQ multiplex PCR; TCRdb has only the in-frame clones, and not every one. The sample has 150,000 to 200,000 clones, about 88% seen once; the top ten hold almost 3%. Sequencing was carried out using PBMCs. These receptors originate from a man aged 18 to 35 in good health and CMV-seronegative. Both conserved end residues are part of each CDR3. Each record gives: D gene, J gene, CDR3 length, V gene, clone size, CDR3 DNA, CDR3 protein. A D gene is named only where the DNA matches it firmly. A row's size may be missing; if present it is once, few, many or a size class.

>NA|TRBJ2-7|16|TRBV7-2|NA
TGTGCCAGCAGCCGCGGCGGAACAGGGCCATCCTACGAGCAGTACTTC
CASSRGGTGPSYEQYF
>TRBD1|TRBJ1-1|15|TRBV5-1|NA
TGCGCCAGCAGCTTGGCGGGACAGCAGAACACTGAAGCTTTCTTT
CASSLAGQQNTEAFF
>TRBD1|TRBJ2-1|15|TRBV5-1|once
TGCGCCAGCAGCTTGGGGACAGGGGACTACAATGAGCAGTTCTTC
CASSLGTGDYNEQFF
>TRBD1|TRBJ1-5|15|TRBV6-1|NA
TGTGCCACCGATGTAAGCAGGGGGCTGAGTCAGCCCCAGCATTTT
CATDVSRGLSQPQHF
>TRBD2|TRBJ2-3|14|TRBV11-3|NA
TGTGCCAGCAGCTCGGGACTAGGCACAGATACGCAGTATTTT
CASSSGLGTDTQYF
>NA|TRBJ2-3|13|TRBV25-1|NA
TGTGCCAGCAGCCGGGGGAACACAGATACGCAGTATTTT
CASSRGNTDTQYF
>NA|TRBJ2-5|12|TRBV7-9|NA
TGTGCCAGCAGCCCGTACCAAGAGACCCAGTACTTC
CASSPYQETQYF
>NA|TRBJ2-2|15|TRBV10-3|NA
TGTGCCATCAGCCGCCGGGACACTAACACCGGGGAGCTGTTTTTT
CAISRRDTNTGELFF
>NA|TRBJ2-1|15|TRBV7-7|NA
TGTGCTAGCAGCTTGGGCGGGGAACACTACAATGAGCAGTTCTTC
CASSLGGEHYNEQFF
>NA|TRBJ2-2|14|TRBV5-1|NA
TGCGCCAGCAGCGCGGACATAGGGACCGGGGAGCTGTTTTTT
CASSADIGTGELFF
>NA|TRBJ1-1|13|TRBV6-5|once
TGTGCCAGCATCAGACCAACAGGGAGTGAAGCTTTCTTT
CASIRPTGSEAFF
>NA|TRBJ1-2|15|TRBV28|NA
TGTGCCAGCAGTTTCTGGGACGGACAGACTTATGGCTACACCTTC
CASSFWDGQTYGYTF
>TRBD1|TRBJ1-5|16|TRBV7-8|NA
TGTGCCAGCAGCTTAGCGAGGGGGCTGAGCAATCAGCCCCAGCATTTT
CASSLARGLSNQPQHF
>NA|TRBJ1-5|13|TRBV7-9|few
TGTGCCAGCAGCCCAGGCAACAATCAGCCCCAGCATTTT
CASSPGNNQPQHF
>NA|TRBJ1-3|15|TRBV7-9|few
TGTGCCAGCAGCTTAGAATTCAGGACTGGAAACACCATATATTTT
CASSLEFRTGNTIYF
>TRBD1|TRBJ1-5|14|TRBV10-3|NA
TGTGCCATCAGTGCACTAGGGGGCGATCAGCCTCAGCATTTT
CAISALGGDQPQHF
>TRBD1|TRBJ1-4|14|TRBV6-6|NA
TGTGCCAGCAGTTACCCTCGACAGGGTGAAAAACTGTTTTTT
CASSYPRQGEKLFF
>NA|TRBJ2-5|12|TRBV29-1|NA
TGCAGCGTATTCACAGGGAAAGAGACCCAGTACTTC
CSVFTGKETQYF
>TRBD1|TRBJ1-4|14|TRBV6-1|NA
TGTGCCAGCCGACAGGGGGTTTTTAATGAAAAACTGTTTTTT
CASRQGVFNEKLFF
>TRBD1|TRBJ1-6|14|TRBV6-5|NA
TGTGCCAGCAGTTACACACCGGACAGGCCACCCCTCCACTTT
CASSYTPDRPPLHF
>TRBD1|TRBJ1-2|17|TRBV5-4|NA
TGTGCCAGCAGCTTAGGGGGACAAGGGGGCTCAAGCTATGGCTACACCTTC
CASSLGGQGGSSYGYTF
>TRBD2|TRBJ2-7|13|TRBV2|few
TGTGCCAGCCAACCGGGGGGGCTGGACGAGCAGTACTTC
CASQPGGLDEQYF
>TRBD2|TRBJ2-1|16|TRBV7-2|NA
TGTGCCAGCAGCTTGCTTCGGGGGAGGGCCGTGGGTGAGCAGTTCTTC
CASSLLRGRAVGEQFF
>NA|TRBJ2-3|14|TRBV9|many
TGTGCCAGCAGCGCCTCCTCTAGCACAGATACGCAGTATTTT
CASSASSSTDTQYF
>NA|TRBJ1-5|14|TRBV5-4|NA
TGTGCCAGCAGCTTGCAGGGGTTTAATCAGCCCCAGCATTTT
CASSLQGFNQPQHF
>NA|TRBJ1-3|15|TRBV6-1|NA
TGTGCCAGCAGTTCAAGGACAGTGCTGGGAAACACCATATATTTT
CASSSRTVLGNTIYF
>NA|TRBJ1-2|14|TRBV19|NA
TGTGCCAGTAGTATCTTCGTGGGGGCAGATGGCTACACCTTC
CASSIFVGADGYTF
>TRBD2|TRBJ2-2|15|TRBV6-6|NA
TGTGCCAGCAGTGACTCTAGCGGGAGCACCGGGGAGCTGTTTTTT
CASSDSSGSTGELFF
>TRBD1|TRBJ1-5|14|TRBV7-9|NA
TGTGCCAGCAGCCTGACAGGGGGAGGTCAGCCCCAGCATTTT
CASSLTGGGQPQHF
>TRBD2|TRBJ2-1|17|TRBV27|NA
TGTGCCAGCAGTTCCCGGACTAGCGGGAGGAGAAACAATGAGCAGTTCTTC
CASSSRTSGRRNNEQFF